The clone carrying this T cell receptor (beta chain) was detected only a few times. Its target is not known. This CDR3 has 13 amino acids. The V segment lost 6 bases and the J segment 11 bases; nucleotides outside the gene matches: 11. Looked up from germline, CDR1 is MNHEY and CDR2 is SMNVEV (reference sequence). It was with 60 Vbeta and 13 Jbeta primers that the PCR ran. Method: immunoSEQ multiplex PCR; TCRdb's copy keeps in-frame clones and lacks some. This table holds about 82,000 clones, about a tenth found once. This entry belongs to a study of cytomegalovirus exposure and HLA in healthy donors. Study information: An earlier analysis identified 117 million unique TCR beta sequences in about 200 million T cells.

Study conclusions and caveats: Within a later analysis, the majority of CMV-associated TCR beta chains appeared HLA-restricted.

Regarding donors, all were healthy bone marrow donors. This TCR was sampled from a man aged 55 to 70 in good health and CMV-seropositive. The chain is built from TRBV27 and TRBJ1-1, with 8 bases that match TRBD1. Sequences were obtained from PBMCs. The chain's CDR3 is CASSRGQGIGAFF. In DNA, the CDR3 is TGTGCCAGCAGCCGAGGACAGGGTATTGGCGCTTTCTTT.